Listed here are 15 T cell receptor beta chains from one sample, sequenced in a study of blood T cell repertoires in COVID-19. TCRdb's table, derived via immunoSEQ multiplex PCR, lists solely in-frame clones and lacks some. The sample lists some 300,000 clones, roughly 90% seen once, with 1% in the top ten. Sequencing input: PBMCs or T cells enriched from blood (not recorded which). The receptors here all came from a woman aged 25-40 years who had recovered from COVID-19.

The genes are TRBV9 and TRBJ2-1; possible D gene TRBD1, 5 bases. This CDR3 contains 14 residues. Germline CDR1 reads SGDLS; CDR2 reads YYNGEE. Trimming pared 0 bases from V and 7 bases from J, leaving 11 bases between. In nucleotides, the CDR3 is TGTGCCAGCAGCGTAGCCAGGGTCGGGAATGAGCAGTTCTTC. Translating gives CASSVARVGNEQFF.

The chain links TRBV3-1 (or the pseudogene TRBV3-2) to TRBJ2-7; D possibly corresponds to TRBD1 (6 bases). Germline assignment: CDR1 LGHDT and CDR2 YNNKEL (reference sequence). The CDR3 loop spans 15 amino acids. V was pared by 1 base and J by 1 base, with 11 bases between. CDR3 loop: CASSQVGDKSYEQYF. DNA for the CDR3: TGTGCCAGCAGCCAAGTGGGGGACAAATCCTACGAGCAGTACTTC.

This clone appeared a few times. The chain uses TRBV10-3 and TRBJ1-4, with 9 positions matching TRBD1. The CDR3 extends over 14 amino acids. Trimming cost V 5 bases and J 8 bases; bases outside gene matches: 6. Germline CDR1 ENHRY, CDR2 SYGVKD. The CDR3 sequence: CAISRDRENEKLFF. The CDR3 DNA reads TGTGCCATCAGTCGGGACAGGGAAAACGAAAAACTGTTTTTT.

With respect to this clone: A junction end diverges from the germline sequence, so it may reflect a read error. V usage is TRBV19 and J usage is TRBJ2-2; D unclear. CDR1 LNHDA and CDR2 SQIVND come from the germline V gene (reference sequence). The CDR3 has 13 residues. The DNA for the CDR3 is TGTACCAGTAGTTATGGTAGCACCGGGGAGCTGTTTTTT. This sequence encodes CTSSYGSTGELFF.

The chain joins TRBV6-5 to TRBJ1-2; 9 positions agree with TRBD1. CDR3 length equals 14 residues. V gave up 7 bases and J gave up 4 bases; unmatched junction bases: 7. Germline CDR1 MNHEY, CDR2 SVGAGI. CDR3 sequence reads: CASNKQGAGYGYTF. The CDR3, as DNA: TGTGCCAGCAACAAACAGGGGGCGGGCTATGGCTACACCTTC.

The chain has TRBV2 and TRBJ2-7; D not certain. V lost 3 bases and J lost 0, with 15 bases in between. This CDR3 is 16 amino acids long. CDR1 and CDR2 from the germline V gene are SNHLY and FYNNEI. CDR3 loop: CASSERSALFSYEQYF. CDR3 sequence (DNA): TGTGCCAGCAGTGAGAGGTCGGCACTTTTCTCCTACGAGCAGTACTTC.

The rearrangement joins TRBV19 to TRBJ1-1; D is unclear. This CDR3 is built from 17 residues. Trimming shortened V by 0 bases and J by 4 bases, and 18 bases separated the two germline ends. The germline CDR1 and CDR2 sequences are LNHDA and SQIVND (reference sequence). Here the CDR3 reads CASSIDTLFLPPTEAFF. CDR3 in DNA: TGTGCCAGTAGTATAGATACCCTCTTTCTACCCCCCACTGAAGCTTTCTTT.

This clone was detected only a few times. V gene TRBV2 combines with J gene TRBJ1-2; D not certain. Germline V gives CDR1 SNHLY, CDR2 FYNNEI. V was shortened by 6 bases and J by 3 bases, with 8 bases between the two germline ends. The CDR3 consists of 12 residues. The CDR3 bases are TGTGCCAGCAGAACAGAAGACTATGGCTACACCTTC. Its translation: CASRTEDYGYTF.

V is TRBV19 and J is TRBJ2-2; 14 bases line up with TRBD2. Trimming removed 10 bases from V and 5 bases from J; junction bases left unmatched: 3. CDR3 length equals 14 residues. The germline V gene has CDR1 LNHDA and CDR2 SQIVND (reference sequence). The CDR3 region is CATGLAGGTGELFF. DNA for the CDR3: TGTGCCACTGGACTAGCGGGAGGAACCGGGGAGCTGTTTTTT. Full variable domain (rest looked up from reference TRBV19 and TRBJ2-2): DGGITQSPKYLFRKEGQNVTLSCEQNLNHDAMYWYRQDPGQGLRLIYYSQIVNDFQKGDIAEGYSVSREKKESFPLTVTSAQKNPTAFYLCATGLAGGTGELFFGEGSRLTVL.

V and J are TRBV19 and TRBJ1-3; D gene unclear. This CDR3 region has 16 residues. CDR1 and CDR2 from the germline V gene are LNHDA and SQIVND (reference sequence). Trimming pared 3 bases from V and 2 bases from J, leaving 14 bases between. CDR3 nucleotides: TGTGCCAGTAGTATGATTGCCCCCCGGGCTGGAAACACCATATATTTT. It specifies CASSMIAPRAGNTIYF.

The gene calls are TRBV9 and TRBJ2-1; D possibly corresponds to TRBD2 (6 bases). This CDR3 is 17 amino acids long. Looked up from germline, CDR1 is SGDLS and CDR2 is YYNGEE. Deletions cut 0 bases from V and 0 bases from J, with 13 bases between. The CDR3 region is CASSVDLLASSYNEQFF. The CDR3 nucleotides are TGTGCCAGCAGCGTAGACCTCCTAGCGAGCTCCTACAATGAGCAGTTCTTC.

The chain employs TRBV6-6 and TRBJ1-4, with D possibly TRBD1 on 6 matching bases. V lost 6 bases and J 8 bases, leaving 16 bases between the germline ends. Germline V CDR1 and CDR2: MNHNY, SVGAGI (reference sequence). CDR3 size: 14 residues. In nucleotides, the CDR3 is TGTGCCAGCAGACATCAGGGGTCAGGGGAAAAACTGTTTTTT. As protein: CASRHQGSGEKLFF.

The chain links TRBV7-2 to TRBJ1-3, with D perhaps matching TRBD1 (5 bases). Germline CDR1 is SGHTA and CDR2 is FQGNSA. Trimming left V 3 bases short and J 4 bases short, with 10 bases between. The CDR3 sequence is 14 residues long. The CDR3 DNA sequence: TGTGCCAGCAGCTTTTCAGGGCCAGGAAACACCATATATTTT. Its protein is CASSFSGPGNTIYF.

There are a few counts of this clone. The chain carries TRBV5-1 and TRBJ2-7, with 11 bases matching TRBD1. The junction had 2 bases not matched to a gene; V was cut back by 0 bases and J by 3 bases. Germline V CDR1 and CDR2: SGHRS, YFSETQ. The CDR3 totals 15 residues. The CDR3 DNA is TGCGCCAGCAGCTTGGGGACAGGGGGCTTCTACGAGCAGTACTTC. Residues: CASSLGTGGFYEQYF.

This sequence joins TRBV19 and TRBJ2-2, with D unresolved. The germline V gene has CDR1 LNHDA and CDR2 SQIVND (reference sequence). The CDR3 length is 13 residues. V gave up 6 bases and J gave up 3 bases, with 8 bases separating them. CDR3 protein: CASRYFDTGELFF. CDR3 in DNA: TGTGCCAGTAGGTATTTCGACACCGGGGAGCTGTTTTTT.